These T cell receptor beta chains were read from a single sample in a study of T cell responses to AZD1222 COVID-19 vaccine. Profiling relied on immunoSEQ multiplex PCR, and the TCRdb table lists in-frame clones only, not all of them. Of around 30,000 clones listed, just over 90% are singletons. Sequenced here: peripheral blood, sampled on day 0 of AZD1222 vaccination. The receptors here all came from an adult in good health. Both conserved end residues are part of each CDR3. Fields, in order: D gene, J gene, clone size, V gene, CDR3 DNA, CDR3 protein. A D gene is named only where the DNA matches it firmly. Not all rows give a size; the values are once, few, many and, for expanded clones, a class.

d_gene: NA
j_gene: TRBJ2-5
abundance: NA
v_gene: TRBV11-2
CDR3nt: TGTGCCAGCAGCTTAAGGCCGGCAAGGGAGACCCAGTACTTC
CDR3aa: CASSLRPARETQYF

d_gene: TRBD1
j_gene: TRBJ1-6
abundance: NA
v_gene: TRBV5-1
CDR3nt: TGCGCCAGCAGCTTGGCAGGGGGCAGTGATTCACCCCTCCACTTT
CDR3aa: CASSLAGGSDSPLHF

d_gene: TRBD2
j_gene: TRBJ2-3
abundance: NA
v_gene: TRBV14
CDR3nt: TGTGCCAGCAGCCCCCTACTAGCGGGCTTCACAGATACGCAGTATTTT
CDR3aa: CASSPLLAGFTDTQYF

d_gene: TRBD1
j_gene: TRBJ1-2
abundance: NA
v_gene: TRBV5-6
CDR3nt: TGTGCCAGCAGCCAACAGGACAGGGATGGCTACACCTTC
CDR3aa: CASSQQDRDGYTF

d_gene: NA
j_gene: TRBJ2-7
abundance: NA
v_gene: TRBV5-4
CDR3nt: TGTGCCAGCAGCTGGGGCAGTAACTACGAGCAGTACTTC
CDR3aa: CASSWGSNYEQYF

d_gene: TRBD1
j_gene: TRBJ1-6
abundance: NA
v_gene: TRBV6-5
CDR3nt: TGTGCCAGCAGAGCACAGGGGGCCAATTCACCCCTCCACTTT
CDR3aa: CASRAQGANSPLHF

d_gene: TRBD1
j_gene: TRBJ1-1
abundance: NA
v_gene: TRBV6-5
CDR3nt: TGTGCCAGCAGTCACACCGGGACAGGGGGAACTGAAGCTTTCTTT
CDR3aa: CASSHTGTGGTEAFF

d_gene: NA
j_gene: TRBJ2-3
abundance: NA
v_gene: TRBV7-8
CDR3nt: TGTGCCAGCAGCTTAACCGGACAGCTCAGCACAGATACGCAGTATTTT
CDR3aa: CASSLTGQLSTDTQYF

d_gene: NA
j_gene: TRBJ1-1
abundance: NA
v_gene: TRBV3-1/TRBV3-2
CDR3nt: TGTGCCACCGTGGCCATGAACACTGAAGCTTTCTTT
CDR3aa: CATVAMNTEAFF

d_gene: NA
j_gene: TRBJ2-2
abundance: NA
v_gene: TRBV7-2
CDR3nt: TGTGCCAGCACCCTAAGGGGGGGCAGGGCCGGGGAGCTGTTTTTT
CDR3aa: CASTLRGGRAGELFF

d_gene: TRBD1
j_gene: TRBJ2-3
abundance: NA
v_gene: TRBV11-2
CDR3nt: TGTGCCAGCAGCTTCTTCGACAGGGTTTCAGATACGCAGTATTTT
CDR3aa: CASSFFDRVSDTQYF

d_gene: TRBD1
j_gene: TRBJ1-2
abundance: NA
v_gene: TRBV30
CDR3nt: TGTGCCTGGGGTAAGGGGACAGGGGGCTCGAGCTATGGCTACACCTTC
CDR3aa: CAWGKGTGGSSYGYTF

d_gene: NA
j_gene: TRBJ1-4
abundance: NA
v_gene: TRBV9
CDR3nt: TGTGCCAGCAGCGCCCAGGGCGTCGGTGAAAAACTGTTTTTT
CDR3aa: CASSAQGVGEKLFF

d_gene: NA
j_gene: TRBJ2-7
abundance: NA
v_gene: TRBV18
CDR3nt: TGTGCCAGCTCACCGGTTACGGAATTACGGGACGAGCAGTACTTC
CDR3aa: CASSPVTELRDEQYF

d_gene: NA
j_gene: TRBJ1-1
abundance: NA
v_gene: TRBV18
CDR3nt: TGTGCCAGCTCACCGACTAGCACTGAAGCTTTCTTT
CDR3aa: CASSPTSTEAFF

d_gene: NA
j_gene: TRBJ2-5
abundance: NA
v_gene: TRBV7-9
CDR3nt: TGTGCCAGCAGCCCCCGGGACACCTTTCGGGAGACCCAGTACTTC
CDR3aa: CASSPRDTFRETQYF

d_gene: TRBD1
j_gene: TRBJ2-7
abundance: few
v_gene: TRBV6-5
CDR3nt: TGTGCCAGCAGTTTTTCCCCGGGACAGAATTACGAGCAGTACTTC
CDR3aa: CASSFSPGQNYEQYF

d_gene: NA
j_gene: TRBJ1-2
abundance: NA
v_gene: TRBV18
CDR3nt: TGTGCCAGCTCACCGGGGGACGGTGGCTACACCTTC
CDR3aa: CASSPGDGGYTF

d_gene: TRBD2
j_gene: TRBJ2-7
abundance: NA
v_gene: TRBV30
CDR3nt: TGTGCCTCGACTAGCGGGATCGTGCAGTACTTC
CDR3aa: CASTSGIVQYF

d_gene: NA
j_gene: TRBJ1-3
abundance: NA
v_gene: TRBV6-5
CDR3nt: TGTGCCAGCAGTTACCTTGGACAGAGAAACACCATATATTTT
CDR3aa: CASSYLGQRNTIYF

d_gene: NA
j_gene: TRBJ2-7
abundance: once
v_gene: TRBV19
CDR3nt: TGTGCCAGTAATAGTCAGGGACCCCTCTACGAGCAGTACTTC
CDR3aa: CASNSQGPLYEQYF

d_gene: NA
j_gene: TRBJ1-4
abundance: NA
v_gene: TRBV6-5
CDR3nt: TGTGCCAGCAGTCTGGCGGGGGGAAAACTGTTTTTT
CDR3aa: CASSLAGGKLFF

d_gene: TRBD1
j_gene: TRBJ1-1
abundance: NA
v_gene: TRBV15
CDR3nt: TGTGCCACCAGCGTAGACAGGGGCACGAACACTGAAGCTTTCTTT
CDR3aa: CATSVDRGTNTEAFF

d_gene: TRBD1
j_gene: TRBJ2-7
abundance: NA
v_gene: TRBV15
CDR3nt: TGTGCCACCAGCGAGACAGGGATCTACGAGCAGTACTTC
CDR3aa: CATSETGIYEQYF

d_gene: NA
j_gene: TRBJ1-1
abundance: once
v_gene: TRBV10-1
CDR3nt: TGCGCCAGCAGAAAGGCCCTCGGGGACACTGAAGCTTTCTTT
CDR3aa: CASRKALGDTEAFF

d_gene: TRBD1
j_gene: TRBJ1-2
abundance: NA
v_gene: TRBV3-1/TRBV3-2
CDR3nt: TGTGCCAGCAGCCCGCAGGGGGGCGCAGATGGCTACACCTTC
CDR3aa: CASSPQGGADGYTF

d_gene: NA
j_gene: TRBJ1-3
abundance: NA
v_gene: TRBV12-3/TRBV12-4
CDR3nt: TGTGCCAGCAGACAAAGCTCTGGAAACACCATATATTTT
CDR3aa: CASRQSSGNTIYF

d_gene: NA
j_gene: TRBJ1-2
abundance: NA
v_gene: TRBV6-5
CDR3nt: TGTGCCAGCAGTTCCCTCCGCGACTATGGCTACACCTTC
CDR3aa: CASSSLRDYGYTF

d_gene: NA
j_gene: TRBJ1-1
abundance: NA
v_gene: TRBV6-5
CDR3nt: TGTGCCAGCAGTTACGAGGCTATGAACACTGAAGCTTTCTTT
CDR3aa: CASSYEAMNTEAFF

d_gene: TRBD1
j_gene: TRBJ1-2
abundance: NA
v_gene: TRBV6-1
CDR3nt: TGTGCCAGCAGTGAAACCCAGGGGGGGAATGGCTACACCTTC
CDR3aa: CASSETQGGNGYTF

d_gene: NA
j_gene: TRBJ2-3
abundance: NA
v_gene: TRBV29-1
CDR3nt: TGCAGCGTTGCCCCTCTACAGACTACAGATACGCAGTATTTT
CDR3aa: CSVAPLQTTDTQYF

d_gene: NA
j_gene: TRBJ1-1
abundance: NA
v_gene: TRBV2
CDR3nt: TGTGCCCCTAACGGGGTCTGTGAAGCTTTCTTT
CDR3aa: CAPNGVCEAFF

d_gene: NA
j_gene: TRBJ2-4
abundance: NA
v_gene: TRBV3-1/TRBV3-2
CDR3nt: TGTGCCAGCAGCCAAGAGACCGGACTATGGACGAGACTAGCCAAAAACATTCAGTACTTC
CDR3aa: CASSQETGLWTRLAKNIQYF

d_gene: NA
j_gene: TRBJ1-6
abundance: once
v_gene: TRBV7-8
CDR3nt: TGTGCCAGCAGCTTAGCCGGACAGTTTAGCTCCTATAATTCACCCCTCCACTTT
CDR3aa: CASSLAGQFSSYNSPLHF

d_gene: TRBD1
j_gene: TRBJ1-5
abundance: NA
v_gene: TRBV3-1/TRBV3-2
CDR3nt: TGTGCCAGCAGCCCCTCGACAGGGGCCAATCAGCCCCAGCATTTT
CDR3aa: CASSPSTGANQPQHF

d_gene: NA
j_gene: TRBJ1-1
abundance: NA
v_gene: TRBV5-1
CDR3nt: TGCGCCAGCAGCCCCGGACAACTTGTAACGAACACTGAAGCTTTCTTT
CDR3aa: CASSPGQLVTNTEAFF

d_gene: NA
j_gene: TRBJ1-4
abundance: NA
v_gene: TRBV14
CDR3nt: TGTGCCAGCAGCGGGGGAGGATTTGAAAAACTGTTTTTT
CDR3aa: CASSGGGFEKLFF